The T cell receptor (beta chain) described here comes from a study of T cells in tuberculosis. Regarding this clone: Its specificity is unknown.

Broader study findings: GMM-specific TCRs were nearer to active tuberculosis alpha repertoires, suggesting expansion.

This sample's time point: new active TB diagnosis, blood taken before or within 7 days of starting treatment. Tuberculosis was confirmed by positive sputum smear and/or M. tuberculosis culture. On average roughly 100,000 T cells per donor were immunosequenced. V lost 1 base to trimming and J lost 4 bases; unmatched junction nucleotides: 3. The germline V gene encodes CDR1 GTSNPN and CDR2 SVGIG (reference sequence). This CDR3 spans 14 amino acids. Method: immunoSEQ multiplex PCR; TCRdb's copy keeps in-frame clones and lacks some. The profile shows fewer than 55,000 clones, about 95% of them singletons.

The chain uses TRBV30 and TRBJ1-5; 8 bases align to TRBD1. The source material was PBMCs, sampled at tuberculosis diagnosis. The clonotype was recovered from an adult with tuberculosis. CDR3 nucleotides: TGTGCCTGGAGTGCAGGGGGCCGTAATCAGCCCCAGCATTTT. Its translation: CAWSAGGRNQPQHF.